Sequencing of this TCR beta chain was carried out in a study of T cells in Graves' hyperthyroidism and ophthalmopathy. About the study: Peripheral blood was acquired at first diagnosis, ahead of any therapy whatsoever. Study-wide points: In the blood, most expanded thyroid clonotypes above 0.001 appeared as well. A 13 V-J model separated ophthalmopathy from stable hyperthyroidism.

Regions amplified from RNA transcripts were the TCR beta CDR3 regions. HTBI primers drove first-round RT-PCR of the TCR CDR3. MiXCR, applied by TCRdb to the multiplex PCR reads, yields one record per CDR3 protein. The sample contains about 180,000 distinct CDR3 sequences, 17% of which appear only once. Comments on this clonotype: Its antigen is unknown.

PBMCs came from around 10 ml fresh peripheral blood. The CDR3 is 12 residues long. Trimming cost V 10 bases and J 9 bases; bases outside gene matches: 5. Sequenced material: blood. This receptor was identified in a woman aged 50 to 60 with Graves' hyperthyroidism. The chain recombines TRBV12-3 or TRBV12-4 with TRBJ1-6; 8 nucleotides match TRBD1. The CDR3 reads CATGQGSSPLHF. The CDR3 DNA is TGTGCCACCGGACAGGGTAGTTCACCCCTCCACTTT.